One and the same sample provided the 4 T cell receptor beta chains below, sequenced in a study of T-cell reconstitution after alpha-beta-depleted transplantation in children. The library targeted TCRbeta and was prepared with unique molecular identifiers. Each CDR3 protein is one row after TCRdb ran MiXCR on the PCR reads. This table has 240,000 or so distinct CDR3 sequences, around 12% appearing once. This sample comprised PBMCs from the stem cell graft donor, obtained from the stem cell graft. These TCRs come from a human donor who donated a stem cell graft to a child with acute lymphoblastic leukemia.

In its sample, this clonotype was seen a few times. The chain employs TRBV20-1 and TRBJ2-1; the D gene could be TRBD1 or TRBD2 (5 bases each). This CDR3 is 15 amino acids long. The germline V gene encodes CDR1 DFQATT and CDR2 SNEGSKA (reference sequence). Trimming removed 8 bases at V and 6 bases at J, with 23 bases between. As DNA, the CDR3 is TGCAGTATCACTGCACGGGACCGGTCCGTCAATGAGCAGTTCTTC. It yields the protein CSITARDRSVNEQFF.

This clonotype appeared many times. This sequence joins TRBV6-6 and TRBJ2-1; tentative D call: TRBD1 (6 bases). From germline, CDR1 is MNHNY and CDR2 SVGAGI (reference sequence). The ends were cut back, 7 bases at V and 4 bases at J, with 11 bases in the middle. The CDR3 is 13 amino acids. CDR3 residues: CASTSGQYNEQFF. The CDR3 coding sequence is TGTGCCAGCACCTCCGGACAGTACAATGAGCAGTTCTTC.

This clonotype was seen ten or more times. This clone may be a read error of a much larger clone one base away. The V and J genes are TRBV20-1 and TRBJ2-4, with D perhaps assigned TRBD1 or TRBD2 (5 bases each). CDR1 and CDR2 from the germline V gene are DFQATT and SNEGSKA (reference sequence). The CDR3 extends over 12 amino acids. The CDR3, as DNA: TGCAGTGCTAGATGGGGGAAAAACAGTCAGTACTTC. Protein product: CSARWGKNSQYF.

In this sample, this clonotype turned up many times. The chain joins TRBV7-2 to TRBJ2-2, with 7 bases identical to TRBD2. CDR1 SGHTA and CDR2 FQGNSA come from the germline V gene. The CDR3 loop spans 14 amino acids. J gave up 7 bases and V 1 base, and 3 bases lay outside the gene matches. The CDR3 DNA reads TGTGCCAGCAGCTTAGGGCGGGAGTACGGGGAGCTGTTTTTT. Amino acids: CASSLGREYGELFF.